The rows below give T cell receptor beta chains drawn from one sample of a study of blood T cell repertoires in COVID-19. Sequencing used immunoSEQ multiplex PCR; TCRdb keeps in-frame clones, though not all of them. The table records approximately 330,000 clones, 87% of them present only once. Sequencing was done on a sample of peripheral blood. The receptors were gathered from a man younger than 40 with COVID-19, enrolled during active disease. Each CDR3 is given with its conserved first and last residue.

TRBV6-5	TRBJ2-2	CASSYRGVGSTGELFF
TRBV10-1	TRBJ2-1	CASSDYGTRSYNEQFF
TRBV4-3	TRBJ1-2	CASSQDRDRGVQGYTF
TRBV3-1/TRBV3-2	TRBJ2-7	CASSPGGRDEQYF
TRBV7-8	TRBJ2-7	CASSFFSGGAVREQYF
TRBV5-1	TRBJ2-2	CASSLGVSLGVGELFF
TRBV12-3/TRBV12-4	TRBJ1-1	CASTWGENTEAFF
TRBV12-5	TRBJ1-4	CASGLGTSGTSNEKLFF
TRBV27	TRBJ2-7	CASAGLAHPYEQYF
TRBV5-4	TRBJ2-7	CASSTGESSYEQYF
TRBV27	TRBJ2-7	CASSFFWASGRGEQYF
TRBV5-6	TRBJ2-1	CASSLEGLAFYEQFF
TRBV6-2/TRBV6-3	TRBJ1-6	CASSYSGVETPLHF
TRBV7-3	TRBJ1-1	CASSLSPGGINTEAFF
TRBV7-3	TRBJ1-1	CASRTGMNTEAFF
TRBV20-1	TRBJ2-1	CSASSGARPFYNEQFF
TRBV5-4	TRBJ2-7	CASSPSIGSGYEQYF
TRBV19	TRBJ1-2	CASSISGTRYGYTF
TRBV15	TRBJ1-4	CATSRGWGGTGEKLFF
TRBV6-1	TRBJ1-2	CASSEAEGSYGYTF
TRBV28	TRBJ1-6	CASSLQVMADNSPLHF
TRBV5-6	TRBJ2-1	CASSLWGQGRDEQFF
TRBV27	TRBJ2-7	CASSKRGQGTYEQYF
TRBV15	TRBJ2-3	CATLMGGENRGDTQYF
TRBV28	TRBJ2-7	CASSGISYEQYF
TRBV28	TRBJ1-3	CASSSGGKQVIYF
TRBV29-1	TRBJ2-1	CSVGRLGEQFF
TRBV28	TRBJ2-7	CASSLASGREQYF
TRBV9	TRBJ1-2	CASSATGSNYGYTF
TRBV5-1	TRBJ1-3	CASSARGEGNTIYF
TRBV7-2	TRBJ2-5	CASSSRGGLRETQYF
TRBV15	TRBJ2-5	CATSRAAARGQETQYF
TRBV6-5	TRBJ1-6	CASSDRQPLHF
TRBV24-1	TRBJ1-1	CATSDFRGGEAFF
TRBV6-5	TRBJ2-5	CASSYKPGGRETQYF
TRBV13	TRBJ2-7	CASSDSTWTSRSYEQYF
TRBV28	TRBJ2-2	CATGVGGQTGELFF
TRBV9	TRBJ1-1	CASSVDRNMNTEAFF
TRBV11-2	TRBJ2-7	CASSSRTASYEQYF
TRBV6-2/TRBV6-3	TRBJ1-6	CASSYSSSGAINSPLHF
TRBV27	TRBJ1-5	CASSLFSNSDRLFSNQPQHF
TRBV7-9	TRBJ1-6	CASSWGQGNSPLHF
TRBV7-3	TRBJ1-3	CASSPRNLGASGNTIYF
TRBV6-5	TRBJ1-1	CASSKNTEAFF
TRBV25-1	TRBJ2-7	CASSDGEGRVNEQYF
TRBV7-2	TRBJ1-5	CASSLPYSNQPQHF
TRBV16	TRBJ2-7	CASSLLQGSPYEQYF
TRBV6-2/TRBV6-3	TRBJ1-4	CASSAPRSTNEKLFF
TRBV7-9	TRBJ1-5	CASSKDRVGNQPQHF
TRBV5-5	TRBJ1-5	CASSLGQGLDQPQHF
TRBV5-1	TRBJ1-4	CASSLEGTSGKLFF
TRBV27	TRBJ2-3	CASRGTATDTQYF
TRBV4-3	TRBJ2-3	CASSPGTGGTDTQYF
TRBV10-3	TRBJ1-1	CAGGQGINTEAFF
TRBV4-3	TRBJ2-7	CASSQALAVTYEQYF
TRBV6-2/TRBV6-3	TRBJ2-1	CASSLLTGHNEQFF
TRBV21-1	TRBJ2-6	CASRKGRCGSGANVLTF